This T cell receptor beta chain is from a study of radiation and T cells in renal cell carcinoma. The protocol was immunoSEQ multiplex PCR, while the TCRdb copy is restricted to in-frame clones and leaves out a portion. The table includes 120,000 to 150,000 clones, 88% detected once. This CDR3 spans 16 amino acids. Germline V gene lookup returns CDR1 LGHNA and CDR2 YSLEER. V lost 0 bases and J 0 bases, leaving 8 bases between the germline ends. Note on this clone: Its target is not known.

The time point denotes: baseline pretreatment blood. As for treatment: 15 Gy SBRT to primary tumor, nephrectomy 4 weeks later. After SBRT, blood was collected at 2 and 4 weeks, plus baseline. The patient's renal cell carcinoma had clear cell pathology. Study observations and caveats: No pretreatment tumor biopsies were available for baseline clonotypes.

The sequences come from blood, collected from a patient whose treatment included radiotherapy and nephrectomy. The chain combines TRBV4-3 with TRBJ2-2, with D unresolved. The sequence was obtained from a woman in her 70s with renal cell carcinoma. CDR3 DNA sequence: TGCGCCAGCAGCCAAGATAGGTGGGCGAACACCGGGGAGCTGTTTTTT. Translating it yields CASSQDRWANTGELFF.